What follows are 30 T cell receptor beta chains derived from one specimen sequenced in a study of cytomegalovirus exposure and HLA in healthy donors. Primers: 60 Vbeta forward and 13 Jbeta reverse. Some clones are missing from TCRdb's copy, which holds only in-frame ones; the method was immunoSEQ multiplex PCR. The sample shows 150,000 or so clones, over 60% of them seen only once. Input material: PBMCs. The source is a man aged 40-49 years in good health and CMV-seropositive.

This chain joins TRBV5-1 and TRBJ2-1, with 10 bases fitting TRBD1. There are 14 residues in the CDR3. In germline, CDR1 is SGHRS, CDR2 YFSETQ. Trimming cost V 5 bases and J 8 bases; bases outside gene matches: 7. DNA of the CDR3: TGCGCCAGCAGTACCGGGACAGGGGCCGATGAGCAGTTCTTC. This translates into CASSTGTGADEQFF.

V and J are TRBV7-2 and TRBJ2-5; D unclear. V was clipped by 5 bases and J by 5 bases, with 9 bases between them. The germline V gene encodes CDR1 SGHTA and CDR2 FQGNSA. This CDR3 region has 12 residues. CDR3 DNA: TGTGCCAGCAGCGGTCCCGGGGAGACCCAGTACTTC. Translation gives CASSGPGETQYF.

The chain has TRBV28 and TRBJ1-6; 8 bases line up with TRBD1. CDR1 MDHEN and CDR2 SYDVKM come from the germline V gene. V lost 6 bases, J lost 7 bases, and 11 bases stayed unmatched. The CDR3 runs to 16 residues. CDR3 DNA sequence: TGTGCCAGCAGCTATTACCAGGGGGCGCGGAATTCACCCCTCCACTTT. Its protein is CASSYYQGARNSPLHF.

This clone has a handful of counts. The rearrangement joins TRBV10-3 to TRBJ2-1; the D gene is possibly TRBD1 (5 bases). The germline CDR1 and CDR2 sequences are ENHRY and SYGVKD. V was shortened by 3 bases and J by 4 bases, with 7 bases between the two germline ends. This CDR3 is built from 13 residues. CDR3 sequence: CAISEQVYNEQFF. The CDR3 bases are TGTGCCATCAGTGAACAGGTTTACAATGAGCAGTTCTTC.

The chain employs TRBV6-5 and TRBJ1-2; D perhaps matches TRBD1 (6 bases). The CDR3 extends over 15 amino acids. V was clipped by 7 bases and J by 5 bases, with 20 bases between them. Germline lookup yields CDR1 MNHEY and CDR2 SVGAGI. The CDR3 protein is CASTLIAGALYGYTF. CDR3 DNA sequence: TGTGCCAGCACCTTAATAGCAGGGGCCTTATATGGCTACACCTTC.

The chain couples TRBV18 to TRBJ2-7; 13 bases are a match to TRBD2. The germline gives CDR1 KGHSH, CDR2 LQKENI. The CDR3 contains 15 residues. V was pared by 3 bases and J by 7 bases, with 6 bases of the junction left unmatched. The CDR3 here is CASSPGLAGVGEQYF. Here the CDR3 DNA reads TGTGCCAGCTCACCTGGACTAGCGGGAGTGGGAGAGCAGTACTTC. The complete variable domain, with remaining parts taken from reference TRBV18 and TRBJ2-7, reads NAGVMQNPRHLVRRRGQEARLRCSPMKGHSHVYWYRQLPEEGLKFMVYLQKENIIDESGMPKERFSAEFPKEGPSILRIQQVVRGDSAAYFCASSPGLAGVGEQYFGPGTRLTVT.

This chain joins TRBV5-1 and TRBJ2-6, with 10 bases matching TRBD1. The junction had 9 bases not matched to a gene; V was cut back by 4 bases and J by 2 bases. The CDR3 spans 18 residues. The germline gives CDR1 SGHRS, CDR2 YFSETQ. The DNA for the CDR3 is TGCGCCAGCAGCGGCTTAGGACAGGGGGTCCCTGGGGCCAACGTCCTGACTTTC. It translates to CASSGLGQGVPGANVLTF.

This clone came up a few times. V usage is TRBV16 and J usage is TRBJ2-5; 13 nucleotides match TRBD2. The CDR3 runs to 17 residues. CDR1 is KGHSY and CDR2 is FQNENV in the germline V gene. With 4 bases clipped from V and 4 bases from J, the junction kept 9 bases outside the gene matches. In nucleotides, the CDR3 is TGTGCCAGCAGCCCTACGGTTGGACTAGCGGGAGTAGAGACCCAGTACTTC. It translates to CASSPTVGLAGVETQYF. Filled out from reference TRBV16 and TRBJ2-5, the complete variable domain reads GEEVAQTPKHLVRGEGQKAKLYCAPIKGHSYVFWYQQVLKNEFKFLISFQNENVFDETGMPKERFSAKCLPNSPCSLEIQATKLEDSAVYFCASSPTVGLAGVETQYFGPGTRLLVL.

The chain couples TRBV4-1 to TRBJ1-2; D gene ambiguous. Trimming cost V 3 bases and J 4 bases, with 18 bases left between them. CDR3 length equals 16 residues. Germline values: CDR1 MGHRA, CDR2 YSYEKL. Here the CDR3 reads CASSHLASQIGYGYTF. CDR3 DNA sequence: TGCGCCAGCAGCCATCTTGCTAGCCAGATAGGCTATGGCTACACCTTC.

By proportion, this clone is medium-sized. The rearrangement joins TRBV19 to TRBJ1-4; 7 bases align to TRBD1. The CDR3 is 15 residues long. CDR1 and CDR2 (germline): LNHDA, SQIVND (reference sequence). After removal of 4 bases from V and 4 bases from J, the junction contained 6 bases not matched to a gene. The CDR3 DNA sequence: TGTGCCAGTAGTACTCCGGACAGGAATAATGAAAAACTGTTTTTT. Encoded protein: CASSTPDRNNEKLFF.

This chain links TRBV27 with TRBJ2-3; tentative D call: TRBD2 (6 bases). This CDR3 spans 15 amino acids. The V and J ends lost 9 bases and 4 bases respectively, with 20 bases between them. CDR1 and CDR2 (germline): MNHEY, SMNVEV (reference sequence). CDR3 loop: CASRLGVRRADTQYF. CDR3 sequence (DNA): TGTGCCAGTAGGCTGGGGGTCAGGAGGGCAGATACGCAGTATTTT.

This clone turned up a few times. This chain uses TRBV7-9 with TRBJ2-1; TRBD2 matches 12 bases. The CDR3 is 15 residues long. Trimming removed 1 base from V and 12 bases from J; junction bases left unmatched: 7. Germline assignment: CDR1 SEHNR and CDR2 FQNEAQ (reference sequence). The CDR3 loop is CASSLEGLAGDRQFF. In DNA form, the CDR3 reads TGTGCCAGCAGCTTAGAGGGACTAGCGGGCGACCGGCAGTTCTTC.

This clone was seen a few times. The chain joins TRBV10-3 to TRBJ2-3; perhaps TRBD1 as D (6 bases). Germline V gene sequence: CDR1 ENHRY, CDR2 SYGVKD. Trimming left V 4 bases short and J 6 bases short, with 14 bases between. The CDR3 runs to 14 residues. The CDR3, as DNA: TGTGCCATCAGTGGTGTACAGGGTGGTGATACGCAGTATTTT. Translation: CAISGVQGGDTQYF.

The chain has TRBV10-3 and TRBJ1-2, with 7 bases fitting TRBD1. Germline CDR1 ENHRY, CDR2 SYGVKD. With 8 bases clipped from V and 0 bases from J, the junction kept 15 bases outside the gene matches. This CDR3 is 17 amino acids long. The CDR3 DNA follows: TGTGCCATCTCCCGCCCTTCAACAGGGGAAGCTAACTATGGCTACACCTTC. Translation gives CAISRPSTGEANYGYTF.

V is TRBV6-1 and J is TRBJ1-5; 7 bases fit TRBD1. V gave up 7 bases and J gave up 5 bases; unmatched junction bases: 8. CDR3 length: 14 residues. Germline CDR1 MNHNS, CDR2 SASEGT. CDR3 in DNA: TGTGCCAGCAATCAGGATACAGGGGATCAGCCCCAGCATTTT. The encoded protein is CASNQDTGDQPQHF.

The gene calls are TRBV5-5 and TRBJ1-5, with 7 bases fitting TRBD1. CDR1 SGHKS and CDR2 YYEKEE come from the germline V gene (reference sequence). Trimming cost V 2 bases and J 4 bases; bases outside gene matches: 6. CDR3 length: 15 amino acids. The CDR3 region is CASSLNPRGNQPQHF. The CDR3, as DNA: TGTGCCAGCAGCTTAAATCCCAGGGGGAATCAGCCCCAGCATTTT. Based on the CDR3 plus reference TRBV5-5 and TRBJ1-5, the full variable domain is DAGVTQSPTHLIKTRGQQVTLRCSPISGHKSVSWYQQVLGQGPQFIFQYYEKEERGRGNFPDRFSARQFPNYSSELNVNALLLGDSALYLCASSLNPRGNQPQHFGDGTRLSIL.

This chain links TRBV2 with TRBJ1-6; D gene ambiguous. CDR1 and CDR2 from the germline V gene are SNHLY and FYNNEI. V lost 9 bases to trimming and J lost 0 bases, with 9 bases between them. The CDR3 is 14 amino acids. CDR3 sequence reads: CASGRYSYNSPLHF. The CDR3 region has the DNA TGTGCCAGTGGCCGATACTCCTATAATTCACCCCTCCACTTT.

The chain has TRBV7-8 and TRBJ1-1; no definite D call. Germline CDR1 SGHVS, CDR2 FQNEAQ. Trimming pared 2 bases from V and 6 bases from J, leaving 13 bases between. The CDR3 covers 14 residues. The CDR3 loop reads CASSLYGEGPEAFF. The CDR3 coding sequence is TGTGCCAGCAGCTTATACGGGGAAGGGCCTGAAGCTTTCTTT.

This clone was counted a single time. The chain is built from TRBV18 and TRBJ2-3, with D possibly matching TRBD2 (6 bases). Trimming took 2 bases from V and 2 from J, leaving 11 bases between them. The CDR3 spans 15 residues. The germline gives CDR1 KGHSH, CDR2 LQKENI. CDR3 sequence reads: CASSPGRDFTDTQYF. The DNA for the CDR3 is TGTGCCAGCTCACCAGGGCGGGATTTCACAGATACGCAGTATTTT.

The V and J genes are TRBV28 and TRBJ1-2; 9 nucleotides agree with TRBD1. The J segment lost 8 bases and the V segment lost 6 bases, leaving 7 bases of the junction unmatched. CDR1 MDHEN and CDR2 SYDVKM come from the germline V gene. This CDR3 spans 13 amino acids. CDR3 amino acids: CASRPTGGNGYTF. DNA for the CDR3: TGTGCCAGCAGACCGACAGGGGGTAACGGCTACACCTTC.

V is TRBV27 and J is TRBJ2-3; D perhaps matches TRBD1 (7 bases). Germline loops: CDR1 MNHEY, CDR2 SMNVEV (reference sequence). This CDR3 region has 14 residues. Trimming left V 8 bases short and J 3 bases short, with 15 bases between. The CDR3 protein is CASAAQGGTDTQYF. In DNA form, the CDR3 reads TGTGCCAGCGCAGCGCAGGGGGGTACAGATACGCAGTATTTT.

A word on this clone: Mismatch with germline at one junction end may stem from a read error. The CDR3 DNA reads TGCGCCAGCAGCGCAGGCTCTGGGGCCAACGGCCTGACTTTC. This translates into CASSAGSGANGLTF. The genes are TRBV5-1 and TRBJ2-6; TRBD1 might be the D (5 bases). The germline gives CDR1 SGHRS, CDR2 YFSETQ. This CDR3 contains 14 residues.

The chain joins TRBV10-3 to TRBJ1-6; weak D call: TRBD1 (6 bases). CDR1 is ENHRY and CDR2 is SYGVKD in the germline V gene. V lost 2 bases, J lost 6 bases, and 11 bases lay in between. The CDR3 is 15 amino acids. The CDR3 region is CAISENTGSNSPLHF. CDR3 in DNA: TGTGCCATCAGTGAGAATACAGGGAGTAATTCACCCCTCCACTTT.

The chain carries TRBV6-5 and TRBJ2-5; 7 nucleotides agree with TRBD2. The CDR3 extends over 14 amino acids. The J segment lost 3 bases and the V segment lost 0 bases, leaving 1 base of the junction unmatched. Germline V gene data show CDR1 as MNHEY and CDR2 as SVGAGI. The CDR3 sequence: CASSYSAGEETQYF. CDR3 bases: TGTGCCAGCAGTTACTCCGCGGGAGAAGAGACCCAGTACTTC.

V is TRBV29-1 and J is TRBJ2-1, with D possibly matching TRBD1 (6 bases). The CDR3 is 14 residues long. V was clipped by 5 bases and J by 7 bases, with 18 bases between them. Germline CDR1 reads SQVTM; CDR2 reads ANQGSEA. CDR3 nucleotide sequence: TGCAGCGTTCGAGGGTCGGGACAAACTAATGAGCAGTTCTTC. This gives the protein CSVRGSGQTNEQFF.

The rearrangement uses TRBV6-1 and TRBJ1-2; D may be TRBD1 (6 bases). There are 14 residues in the CDR3. Trimming stripped 1 base from V and 8 bases from J, with 14 bases between. Germline values: CDR1 MNHNS, CDR2 SASEGT. CDR3 loop: CASSEGGLAVGYTF. The CDR3 region has the DNA TGTGCCAGCAGTGAAGGGGGGCTGGCGGTGGGCTACACCTTC.

This clone has only one observation. J is TRBJ2-1 and V is TRBV5-1; 9 bases agree with TRBD1. The CDR3 is 13 residues long. Germline assignment: CDR1 SGHRS and CDR2 YFSETQ. With V trimmed by 6 bases and J by 7 bases, 5 bases remained unmatched. The CDR3 sequence is CASKQGANNEQFF. The CDR3 DNA follows: TGCGCCAGCAAACAGGGGGCCAATAATGAGCAGTTCTTC.

The chain recombines TRBV6-1 with TRBJ2-7; tentative D call: TRBD2 (5 bases). Germline CDR1 is MNHNS and CDR2 is SASEGT. Trimming removed 6 bases at V and 6 bases at J, with 15 bases between. The CDR3 sequence is 13 residues long. The CDR3 DNA sequence: TGTGCCAGCAGGGGATCGGAGGACGGCGAGCAGTACTTC. Its translation is CASRGSEDGEQYF.

J is TRBJ2-3 and V is TRBV11-2; D gene unclear. V dropped 2 bases and J dropped 2 bases, with 14 bases sitting between them. The CDR3 covers 16 residues. CDR1 and CDR2 (germline): SGHAT, FQNNGV. The CDR3 sequence is CASSLWAGPITDTQYF. The CDR3 DNA follows: TGTGCCAGCAGCTTATGGGCAGGCCCCATCACAGATACGCAGTATTTT.

V and J are TRBV4-1 and TRBJ1-2; 7 nucleotides align to TRBD1. Losses at the gene ends were 0 bases for V and 6 bases for J; bases not matched to a gene: 7. CDR3 size: 15 residues. The germline V gene encodes CDR1 MGHRA and CDR2 YSYEKL. This chain's CDR3 is CASSQDSQGGDGYTF. The DNA for the CDR3 is TGCGCCAGCAGCCAAGATTCCCAGGGGGGAGATGGCTACACCTTC.